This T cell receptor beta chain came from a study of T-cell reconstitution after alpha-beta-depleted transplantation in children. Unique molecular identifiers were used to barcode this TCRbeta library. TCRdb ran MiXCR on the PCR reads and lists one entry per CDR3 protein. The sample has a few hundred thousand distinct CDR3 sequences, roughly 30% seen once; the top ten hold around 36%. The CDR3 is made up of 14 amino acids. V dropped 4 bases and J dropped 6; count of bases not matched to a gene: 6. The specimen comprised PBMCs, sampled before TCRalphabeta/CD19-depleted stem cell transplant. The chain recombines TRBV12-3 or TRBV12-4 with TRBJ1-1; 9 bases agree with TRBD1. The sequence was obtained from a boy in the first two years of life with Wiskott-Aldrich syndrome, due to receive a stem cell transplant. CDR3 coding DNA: TGTGCCAGCAGTTCCGGGACAGGGCAGTCTGAAGCTTTCTTT. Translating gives CASSSGTGQSEAFF.